The 8 T cell receptor beta chains given below trace back to one sample, sequenced in a study of CD8 T cells in Susac syndrome. The authors reverse transcribed roughly 0.5 to 1 ug RNA with random hexamers. TCRdb itself ran the immunoSEQ multiplex PCR reads through MiXCR, one entry per CDR3 protein. The sample records some 260,000 distinct CDR3 sequences, roughly 85% being singletons. Sequencing input: CD8+ T cells from PBMCs. Receptor source: a human donor with multiple sclerosis.

In its sample, this clonotype was seen a few times. The rearrangement uses TRBV19 and TRBJ2-1; 8 positions agree with TRBD2. With V trimmed by 1 base and J by 8 bases, 4 bases remained unmatched. The CDR3 extends over 14 amino acids. The germline CDR1 and CDR2 sequences are LNHDA and SQIVND (reference sequence). The CDR3 is CASSIVDSGDEQFF. The CDR3 coding sequence is TGTGCCAGTAGTATAGTTGATAGCGGGGATGAGCAGTTCTTC.

The V call is TRBV6-1, the J call TRBJ2-7; possible D gene TRBD2, 5 bases. CDR3 length equals 14 residues. Germline values: CDR1 MNHNS, CDR2 SASEGT. Trimming took off 2 bases at V and 3 bases at J, with 11 bases between the two ends. In nucleotides, the CDR3 is TGTGCCAGCAGTGAATTCGGGGAAAGCTACGAGCAGTACTTC. This sequence encodes CASSEFGESYEQYF.

This chain connects TRBV28 to TRBJ1-5, with TRBD1 identical over 7 bases. The CDR3 sequence is 14 residues long. Germline CDR1 MDHEN, CDR2 SYDVKM. Unmatched junction bases numbered 5, after V lost 4 bases and J lost 5 bases. CDR3 nucleotide sequence: TGTGCCAGCAGTTCCGGGACAGCTGATCAGCCCCAGCATTTT. Its translation is CASSSGTADQPQHF.

This chain links TRBV7-9 with TRBJ1-1, with no clear D. Germline CDR1 reads SEHNR; CDR2 reads FQNEAQ (reference sequence). This CDR3 has 15 residues. Trimming stripped 4 bases from V and 0 bases from J, with 12 bases between. CDR3: CASSSLTGLNTEAFF. CDR3 DNA: TGTGCCAGCAGCTCCCTGACGGGATTGAACACTGAAGCTTTCTTT.

The chain links TRBV20-1 to TRBJ2-1; possibly TRBD1 or TRBD2 for D (5 bases each). CDR1 and CDR2 (germline): DFQATT, SNEGSKA (reference sequence). The CDR3 sequence is 15 residues long. With 6 bases removed from V and 9 bases from J, the gap between germline ends came to 24 bases. The CDR3 region is CSATRRERGNGEQFF. The DNA for the CDR3 is TGCAGTGCGACCCGACGGGAAAGGGGAAATGGTGAGCAGTTCTTC.

The V gene is TRBV10-3, the J gene TRBJ2-6, with D possibly TRBD1 on 5 matching bases. CDR3 size: 15 residues. V lost 6 bases, J lost 2 bases, and 11 bases lay in between. The V gene's germline CDR1 is ENHRY and CDR2 SYGVKD. CDR3 DNA sequence: TGTGCCATCAGGACGACAGAGGCTGGGGCCAACGTCCTGACTTTC. Amino acid sequence: CAIRTTEAGANVLTF.

The chain is built from TRBV5-1 and TRBJ2-2; D remains unclear. The CDR3 length is 11 residues. Trimming removed 4 bases from V and 5 bases from J, with 3 bases in between. In germline, CDR1 is SGHRS, CDR2 YFSETQ. CDR3 loop: CASSKTGELFF. In DNA, the CDR3 is TGCGCCAGCAGCAAAACCGGGGAGCTGTTTTTT.

The chain links TRBV7-2 to TRBJ2-1, with TRBD2 matching over 7 bases. The trim removed 2 bases at V and 2 bases at J, leaving 9 bases unmatched. The CDR3 sequence is 17 residues long. Germline values: CDR1 SGHTA, CDR2 FQGNSA. This chain's CDR3 is CASSLRPTSAPYNEQFF. The CDR3 DNA reads as TGTGCCAGCAGCTTAAGGCCCACTAGCGCACCCTACAATGAGCAGTTCTTC. The variable domain in full, with the rest retrieved from reference TRBV7-2 and TRBJ2-1, is GAGVSQSPSNKVTEKGKDVELRCDPISGHTALYWYRQSLGQGLEFLIYFQGNSAPDKSGLPSDRFSAERTGGSVSTLTIQRTQQEDSAVYLCASSLRPTSAPYNEQFFGPGTRLTVL.